The text below deals with one T cell receptor beta chain. The antigen remains undetermined. A much larger clone lies a single base off, so this may be a read error. These data belong to a study of molecular identifiers for immune sequencing clone quantification. Overall study findings and caveats: Barcodes shared by identical TCR molecules could lead to underestimated sizes of highly expanded clones.

TCRdb ran MiXCR on the PCR reads and lists one entry per CDR3 protein. This table has tens of thousands of distinct CDR3 sequences, roughly 20% appearing once. The germline gives CDR1 SGHKS, CDR2 YYEKEE (reference sequence). The CDR3 totals 12 residues. V lost 4 bases, J lost 4 bases, and 7 bases lay in between. This TCR was recovered from a human donor in good health. Some libraries in this study had Jurkat cell RNA spiked in. What was sequenced was naive CD8+ T cells from blood, with Jurkat cell RNA spiked in. Described subset: FACS-sorted CD8+CD4-CCR7+CD45RA+ naive T cells. This chain joins TRBV5-5 and TRBJ2-3; D uncertain. This CDR3 is CASSRSADTQYF. Here the CDR3 DNA reads TGTGCCAGCAGCCGATCCGCAGATACGCAGTATTTT.